This T cell receptor (beta chain) was recovered during a study of cytotoxic CD8 clonotypes in ibrutinib-treated CLL. Only in-frame clones appear in the TCRdb table, and some are missing; sequencing was by immunoSEQ multiplex PCR. The sample comprises about 310,000 clones, around four fifths of which are singletons, and over 5.5% rests with the top ten. From cryopreserved PBMCs came 2 to 2.5 micrograms of genomic DNA used for TCR beta libraries. This CDR3 contains 12 residues. CDR1 is SGHRS and CDR2 is YFSETQ in the germline V gene. Trimming pared 5 bases from V and 5 bases from J, leaving 9 bases between. With respect to this clone: The antigen is not known.

Study conclusions and caveats: Timing of sampling differed between sustained-remission and progressing patients. Against age-matched healthy donors, baseline clonality ran higher and tracked circulating CD8+ T-cell counts.

This material consisted of PBMCs, taken before ibrutinib treatment. The rearrangement links TRBV5-1 to TRBJ2-3; D is unclear. This sequence originates from a human donor with chronic lymphocytic leukemia. This CDR3 reads CASRPIGDTQYF. The CDR3 DNA reads as TGCGCCAGCAGACCGATCGGAGATACGCAGTATTTT.